This entry lists 8 T cell receptor beta chains sequenced from one sample in a study of cytomegalovirus exposure and HLA in healthy donors. PCR was performed using 60 Vbeta and 13 Jbeta primers. TCRdb's table, derived via immunoSEQ multiplex PCR, lists solely in-frame clones and lacks some. The profile covers around 150,000 clones, with 65% to 80% appearing a single time and 2.6% taken by the ten largest. Sequencing was carried out using PBMCs. These receptors were taken from a woman in her thirties or forties in good health and CMV-seropositive.

In this sample, this clone turned up once. The chain has TRBV4-2 and TRBJ2-5; 8 positions agree with TRBD2. Unmatched junction bases numbered 6, after V lost 2 bases and J lost 1 base. The V gene's germline CDR1 is LGHNA and CDR2 YNFKEQ. The CDR3 length is 16 residues. The CDR3 spells CASSQKTGGVQETQYF. The CDR3 DNA follows: TGTGCCAGCAGCCAAAAAACGGGGGGGGTCCAAGAGACCCAGTACTTC.

The J gene is TRBJ1-1, the V gene TRBV28; 7 bases fit TRBD1. Unmatched junction bases numbered 6, after V lost 5 bases and J lost 0 bases. Germline V gene sequence: CDR1 MDHEN, CDR2 SYDVKM. The CDR3 is 15 residues long. CDR3 sequence: CASSRPGTVNTEAFF. The CDR3, as DNA: TGTGCCAGCAGTCGGCCCGGGACAGTGAACACTGAAGCTTTCTTT.

This clone was seen a handful of times. The rearrangement joins TRBV9 to TRBJ2-2; D perhaps matches TRBD2 (6 bases). Trimming shortened V by 5 bases and J by 7 bases, and 15 bases separated the two germline ends. Looked up from germline, CDR1 is SGDLS and CDR2 is YYNGEE. This CDR3 is 14 amino acids long. The CDR3 protein is CASRPAGSSGELFF. The CDR3 DNA follows: TGTGCCAGCAGACCTGCGGGGTCTAGCGGGGAGCTGTTTTTT.

This chain joins TRBV5-6 and TRBJ2-7; 9 bases map to TRBD1. Trimming took 1 base from V and 11 from J; bases not matched to a gene: 13. From germline, CDR1 is SGHDT and CDR2 YYEEEE. The CDR3 has 15 amino acids. The DNA of the CDR3 is TGTGCCAGCAGCTTGAAGGGACAGGGTTACTGGGAGGAGTACTTC. It encodes CASSLKGQGYWEEYF.

The chain has TRBV7-2 and TRBJ1-4, with 8 positions matching TRBD1. CDR3 length equals 15 residues. Germline assignment: CDR1 SGHTA and CDR2 FQGNSA. Unmatched junction bases numbered 8, after V lost 4 bases and J lost 7 bases. DNA of the CDR3: TGTGCCAGCAGCTCGGAGACAGGGGCCGGTGAAAAACTGTTTTTT. It specifies CASSSETGAGEKLFF.

The V gene is TRBV5-1, the J gene TRBJ1-1; TRBD1 matches 7 bases. V was clipped by 4 bases and J by 7 bases; unmatched bases: 13. CDR3 length: 15 residues. Germline V lookup: CDR1 SGHRS, CDR2 YFSETQ. The CDR3 is CASSRTDRDGGEAFF. CDR3 sequence (DNA): TGCGCCAGCAGCCGCACCGACAGGGACGGGGGTGAAGCTTTCTTT.

The rearrangement joins TRBV28 to TRBJ1-2; D is uncertain. V was shortened by 9 bases and J by 1 base, with 6 bases between the two germline ends. Germline CDR1 reads MDHEN; CDR2 reads SYDVKM. This CDR3 has 11 residues. The CDR3 nucleotides read TGTGCCAGTCAGAATAACTATGGCTACACCTTC. This codes for CASQNNYGYTF.

The chain carries TRBV12-5 and TRBJ1-5; D is uncertain. The V gene lost 5 bases and the J gene lost 5 bases, with 10 bases spanning the gap. Germline CDR1 and CDR2: LGHNT and FRNRAP. This CDR3 has 13 amino acids. The CDR3 DNA is TGTGCTAGTGGTCCCGACGGGGATCAGCCCCAGCATTTT. Translated: CASGPDGDQPQHF.